The clone carrying this T cell receptor beta chain was seen just once. Its antigen is still unknown. This record belongs to a study of a mutant IDH1 vaccine in newly diagnosed glioma. The time point is: week 47, end of study. The investigators gave 300 ug of mutant IDH1 20-mer peptide in each vaccine dose, together with topical imiquimod. The CDR3 consists of 15 residues. Trimming took off 0 bases at V and 3 bases at J, with 13 bases between the two ends. Germline CDR1 reads SGHRS; CDR2 reads YFSETQ. Data came from immunoSEQ multiplex PCR; TCRdb stores just in-frame clones and leaves some out. The data hold more than 30,000 clones, with roughly 84% observed a single time.

The chain employs TRBV5-1 and TRBJ2-7, with no clear D. The input for sequencing was PBMCs, taken from a glioma patient whose treatment included an IDH1 peptide vaccine. This TCR came from a man aged 25-40 years with glioma. The CDR3 DNA follows: TGCGCCAGCAGCTTGGATCCATCGGCTTACTACGAGCAGTACTTC. This gives the protein CASSLDPSAYYEQYF.